These 13 T cell receptor beta chains were all obtained from the same sample, sequenced in a study of blood T cell repertoires in COVID-19. Only in-frame clones appear in the TCRdb table, and some are missing; sequencing was by immunoSEQ multiplex PCR. This table holds fewer than 400,000 clones, about 91% found once. Input material: PBMCs or T cells enriched from blood (not recorded which). The receptors shown here come from a woman aged 18-29 years who had recovered from COVID-19.

V gene TRBV7-9 combines with J gene TRBJ1-2; 12 nucleotides line up with TRBD1. Losses at the gene ends were 0 bases for V and 7 bases for J; bases not matched to a gene: 6. This CDR3 is 16 amino acids long. From germline, CDR1 is SEHNR and CDR2 FQNEAQ (reference sequence). CDR3 sequence: CASSLAVGTGGGGYTF. In nucleotides, the CDR3 is TGTGCCAGCAGCTTAGCGGTCGGGACAGGGGGCGGTGGCTACACCTTC.

This clone was seen a handful of times. The V gene is TRBV5-1, the J gene TRBJ2-5; 11 bases are shared with TRBD2. The germline V gene encodes CDR1 SGHRS and CDR2 YFSETQ. This CDR3 has 17 residues. J gave up 2 bases and V 4 bases, and 10 bases lay outside the gene matches. The CDR3 spells CASSLGGSGGEQETQYF. The CDR3 DNA follows: TGCGCCAGCAGCCTGGGAGGTAGCGGGGGGGAACAAGAGACCCAGTACTTC.

The CDR3 coding sequence is TGTGCCAGCAGCTTTTATGGAGACGCTGCGTACGAGCAGTACTTC. Its translation is CASSFYGDAAYEQYF. The chain recombines TRBV7-6 with TRBJ2-7; no clear D gene. CDR1 and CDR2 from the germline V gene are SGHVS and FNYEAQ. The CDR3 consists of 15 residues. V was shortened by 3 bases and J by 4 bases, with 16 bases between the two germline ends.

The rearrangement joins TRBV5-1 to TRBJ2-2; D remains ambiguous. This CDR3 has 16 amino acids. The V end was cut by 0 bases, the J end by 0 bases, with 9 bases between. The germline CDR1 and CDR2 sequences are SGHRS and YFSETQ. CDR3 DNA sequence: TGCGCCAGCAGCTTGGCCGGGTTCGCGAACACCGGGGAGCTGTTTTTT. Residues: CASSLAGFANTGELFF.

This clone was seen only once. V and J are TRBV10-1 and TRBJ2-3; D perhaps matches TRBD2 (6 bases). The CDR3 is 20 residues long. Germline V gene data show CDR1 as WNHNN and CDR2 as SYGVQD (reference sequence). Trimming removed 4 bases at V and 2 bases at J, with 28 bases between. The CDR3 nucleotides read TGCGCCAGCAGTGCTGAAGGGCAGGATGGGGGGAAAAGCACCACAGATACGCAGTATTTT. Amino acids: CASSAEGQDGGKSTTDTQYF.

The chain couples TRBV5-1 to TRBJ1-1, with D possibly TRBD1 on 5 matching bases. From germline, CDR1 is SGHRS and CDR2 YFSETQ. The CDR3 length is 15 residues. V was pared by 1 base and J by 1 base, with 11 bases between. The CDR3 nucleotides are TGCGCCAGCAGCTTGTTTGGGGGGTCGAACACTGAAGCTTTCTTT. Protein sequence: CASSLFGGSNTEAFF. Complete variable domain (other parts from reference TRBV5-1 and TRBJ1-1): KAGVTQTPRYLIKTRGQQVTLSCSPISGHRSVSWYQQTPGQGLQFLFEYFSETQRNKGNFPGRFSGRQFSNSRSEMNVSTLELGDSALYLCASSLFGGSNTEAFFGQGTRLTVV.

This rearrangement joins TRBV5-4 to TRBJ2-2, with 8 bases aligning to TRBD2. The germline V gene encodes CDR1 SGHNT and CDR2 YYREEE (reference sequence). The CDR3 loop spans 16 amino acids. V lost 2 bases, J lost 5 bases, and 8 bases stayed unmatched. CDR3 in amino acids: CASSLTAGGRTGELFF. CDR3 bases: TGTGCCAGCAGCTTAACGGCGGGGGGCCGGACCGGGGAGCTGTTTTTT. Combining the CDR3 with reference TRBV5-4 and TRBJ2-2 gives the whole variable domain ETGVTQSPTHLIKTRGQQVTLRCSSQSGHNTVSWYQQALGQGPQFIFQYYREEENGRGNFPPRFSGLQFPNYSSELNVNALELDDSALYLCASSLTAGGRTGELFFGEGSRLTVL.

The V and J genes are TRBV7-2 and TRBJ2-1; D may be TRBD2 (5 bases). The CDR3 is made up of 14 amino acids. Trimming pared 5 bases from V and 8 bases from J, leaving 16 bases between. Looked up from germline, CDR1 is SGHTA and CDR2 is FQGNSA. The CDR3 spells CASSIAREVDEQFF. As DNA, the CDR3 is TGTGCCAGCAGCATTGCCCGGGAAGTCGATGAGCAGTTCTTC.

Here the CDR3 DNA reads TGTGCCAGCAGTTTCTCGGATAGCGGGGGGGCCTACGAGCAGTACTTC. Its translation: CASSFSDSGGAYEQYF. This chain connects TRBV6-5 to TRBJ2-7, with TRBD2 matching 11 bases. Unmatched junction bases numbered 7, after V lost 4 bases and J lost 2 bases. The CDR3 has 16 amino acids. Looked up from germline, CDR1 is MNHEY and CDR2 is SVGAGI.

The genes are TRBV6-5 and TRBJ1-1; D not certain. Germline CDR1 MNHEY, CDR2 SVGAGI. Trimming pared 6 bases from V and 8 bases from J, leaving 13 bases between. CDR3 size: 12 residues. CDR3 protein: CASSPRAHEAFF. In nucleotides, the CDR3 is TGTGCCAGCAGCCCGAGAGCCCACGAAGCTTTCTTT.

The gene calls are TRBV28 and TRBJ1-2; possibly TRBD1 for D (5 bases). CDR3 size: 13 residues. Trimming stripped 7 bases from V and 0 bases from J, with 9 bases between. The V gene's germline CDR1 is MDHEN and CDR2 SYDVKM. The CDR3 DNA reads as TGTGCCAGCATTCAGGGTCCTAACTATGGCTACACCTTC. Protein sequence: CASIQGPNYGYTF.

The J gene is TRBJ1-5, the V gene TRBV25-1; a possible D gene is TRBD1 (5 bases). CDR1 and CDR2 from the germline V gene are MGHDK and SYGVNS. The CDR3 length is 15 residues. Trimming took off 3 bases at V and 0 bases at J, with 9 bases between the two ends. CDR3 DNA sequence: TGTGCCAGCAGTGAGGGGCAGTTTAGCAATCAGCCCCAGCATTTT. Translated, it gives CASSEGQFSNQPQHF.

The V gene is TRBV19, the J gene TRBJ2-7; TRBD2 aligns across 7 bases. Germline CDR1 is LNHDA and CDR2 is SQIVND (reference sequence). V was clipped by 3 bases and J by 4 bases; unmatched bases: 3. The CDR3 consists of 13 residues. CDR3 in amino acids: CASSISSGYEQYF. In nucleotides, the CDR3 is TGTGCCAGTAGTATTTCTAGCGGTTACGAGCAGTACTTC.